The clone carrying this T cell receptor (beta chain) was seen more than once but under ten times. What it binds is unknown. This CDR3 has 15 residues. The germline V gene has CDR1 MNHEY and CDR2 SMNVEV (reference sequence). Trimming removed 0 bases from V and 7 bases from J; junction bases left unmatched: 8. This entry comes from a study of regulatory T cells in long-lasting Graves disease. According to the study, TCR beta libraries were built with iRepertoire HTBI primers and CDR3-region Arm-PCR. MiXCR was run by TCRdb on the multiplex PCR reads, yielding one entry per CDR3 protein. Of about 400,000 distinct CDR3 sequences in the sample, roughly 20% were seen once. The time point here: persistent/refractory GD, antithyroid drugs over 5 years with positive TRAb. The TCR library was prepared using RNA isolated from PBMCs. Study results and caveats: What was studied was peripheral blood only, and not thyroid tissue.

The sequence was obtained from a female donor with Graves disease. The V gene is TRBV27, the J gene TRBJ1-2; 7 bases fit TRBD1. The sequenced sample was peripheral blood mononuclear cells (PBMCs), obtained when the disease was refractory, from a patient treated with antithyroid drugs. CDR3 region: CASSLSKQGSAGYTF. CDR3 DNA sequence: TGTGCCAGCAGTTTATCGAAACAGGGGTCGGCTGGCTACACCTTC.